This T cell receptor beta chain was documented in a study of cytomegalovirus exposure and HLA in healthy donors. Broader study findings: The study reported that TCR beta sequences accurately predicted HLA-A and HLA-B alleles in most subjects. The study designated 160 or so TCR beta chains cytomegalovirus-associated.

Researchers ran the PCR with 60 Vbeta and 13 Jbeta primers. Profiling relied on immunoSEQ multiplex PCR, and the TCRdb table lists in-frame clones only, not all of them. Of about 250,000 clones listed, 80% to 95% are singletons. A remark on this clone: No antigen is known for it.

CDR1 is SGHDT, CDR2 YYEEEE, per germline. Between the trimmed V and J ends, which lost 3 bases and 3 bases, there was a span of 19 bases. The CDR3 is 16 residues long. Source material: PBMCs. This receptor was identified in a girl under 10 years old in good health and CMV-seronegative. This chain joins TRBV5-6 and TRBJ2-7; tentatively, D is TRBD2 (6 bases). CDR3 nucleotide sequence: TGTGCCAGCAGCTGGCTGGCAGGGACTCGGGGCTACGAGCAGTACTTC. It translates to CASSWLAGTRGYEQYF. Complete variable domain (other parts from reference TRBV5-6 and TRBJ2-7): DAGVTQSPTHLIKTRGQQVTLRCSPKSGHDTVSWYQQALGQGPQFIFQYYEEEERQRGNFPDRFSGHQFPNYSSELNVNALLLGDSALYLCASSWLAGTRGYEQYFGPGTRLTVT.